This TCR beta chain emerged from a study of blood T cell repertoires in COVID-19. Measured with immunoSEQ multiplex PCR; TCRdb has only the in-frame clones, and not every one. The sample carries about 39,000 clones, over 75% recorded once. Germline V gives CDR1 MNHEY, CDR2 SVGAGI. The CDR3 length is 15 residues. The V and J ends lost 5 bases and 4 bases respectively, with 17 bases between them. Sequencing used peripheral blood. The J gene is TRBJ1-2, the V gene TRBV6-5; D not resolved. The source is a human donor in a cohort sampled during active COVID-19. The CDR3 sequence is CASSTWASGVYGYTF. For the CDR3, the DNA is TGTGCCAGCAGTACGTGGGCGAGCGGAGTCTATGGCTACACCTTC.